This TCR beta chain was identified in a study of Ad26.COV2.S vaccination and SARS-CoV-2 variants. Broader study findings: Similar non-spike TCR breadth was observed in recipients of vaccine and of placebo. People who got the vaccine had more spike-specific TCR breadth than people who got placebo.

The V and J ends lost 1 base and 2 bases respectively, with 11 bases between them. The length of the CDR3 is 15 residues. CDR1 is SEHNR and CDR2 is FQNEAQ in the germline V gene (reference sequence). Treatment meaning: approximately 18 received Ad26.COV2.S at low or high dose, single or two shots; 5 received placebo; per-sample allocation not given. On day 63 after the first injection, vaccine and placebo recipients gave samples. In Boston, an adult donor aged 18-55 years took part. Worth noting for this clone: Its matching antigen is unknown.

TCRdb's copy holds only in-frame clones and misses some; the assay was immunoSEQ multiplex PCR. The sample has over 350,000 clones, 80% to 90% seen once. The sequences come from peripheral blood, collected in a trial of Ad26.COV2.S vaccine versus placebo. This clonotype originated in a person aged 18-60 years who received the Ad26.COV2.S COVID-19 vaccine or a placebo. The genes are TRBV7-9 and TRBJ1-1, with D maybe TRBD1 (5 bases). The CDR3 sequence: CASSLGREYNTEAFF. The DNA of the CDR3 is TGTGCCAGCAGCTTAGGCAGGGAATATAACACTGAAGCTTTCTTT.